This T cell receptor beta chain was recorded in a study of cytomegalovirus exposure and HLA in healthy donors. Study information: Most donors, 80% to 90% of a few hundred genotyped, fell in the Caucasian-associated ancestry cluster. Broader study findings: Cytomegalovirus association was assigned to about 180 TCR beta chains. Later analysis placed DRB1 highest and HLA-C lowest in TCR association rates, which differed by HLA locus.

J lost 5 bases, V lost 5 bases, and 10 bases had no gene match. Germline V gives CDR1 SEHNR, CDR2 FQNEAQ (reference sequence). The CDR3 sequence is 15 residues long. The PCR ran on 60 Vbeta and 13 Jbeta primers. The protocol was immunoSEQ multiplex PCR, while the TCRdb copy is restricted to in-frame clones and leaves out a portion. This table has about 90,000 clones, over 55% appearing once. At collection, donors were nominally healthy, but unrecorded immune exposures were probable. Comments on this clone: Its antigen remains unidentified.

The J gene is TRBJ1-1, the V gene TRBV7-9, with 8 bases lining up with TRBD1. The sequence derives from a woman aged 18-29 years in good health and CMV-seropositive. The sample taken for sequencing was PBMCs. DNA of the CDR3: TGTGCCAGCAGCCAAGGGCGACAGGGGTGGACTGAAGCTTTCTTT. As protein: CASSQGRQGWTEAFF.